This TCR beta chain stems from a study of shared clonotypes between healthy human individuals. Sequencing used immunoSEQ multiplex PCR; TCRdb keeps in-frame clones, though not all of them. The data hold approximately 1.4 million clones, with 98% observed a single time. The CDR3 length is 16 residues. Germline lookup yields CDR1 MDHEN and CDR2 SYDVKM. V lost 0 bases to trimming and J lost 10 bases; unmatched junction nucleotides: 9. The clonotype was recovered from a young man in good health. The sample taken for sequencing was naive CD4+ T cells sorted from blood. Stated subset: CD45RA+ positively selected. V and J are TRBV28 and TRBJ1-4; 9 bases fit TRBD1. Written as DNA, the CDR3 is TGTGCCAGCAGTTTATGGGAGGGGACAGGGCTCGGAAAACTGTTTTTT. It codes for CASSLWEGTGLGKLFF.